These 23 T cell receptor beta chains were sequenced from one sample in a study of CD8 T cells in ankylosing spondylitis. TCRdb reanalysed the 5' RACE reads using MiXCR and keeps one entry per CDR3 protein. The data show approximately 250,000 distinct CDR3 sequences, roughly 8.2% seen once. Source material: blood, either unsorted or a sorted T cell fraction (not recorded which). These receptors were taken from a female donor with ankylosing spondylitis or in good health (not recorded which).

The sample holds many counts of this clonotype. The chain carries TRBV12-3 or TRBV12-4 and TRBJ2-1; 11 bases fit TRBD2. CDR3 size: 16 residues. The ends lost 2 bases at V and 7 bases at J; junction bases unmatched: 7. The CDR3 DNA follows: TGTGCCAGCAGTTTAAGTAGCGGGAGGGCCTGGAATGAGCAGTTCTTC. Its protein product is CASSLSSGRAWNEQFF.

On this clonotype itself: With a much larger clone just one base away, this may be a read error. The CDR3, as DNA: TGCAGTACTAGACCCGAGACTAGGGTTTATGAGCAGTTCTTC. This encodes CSTRPETRVYEQFF. The chain is built from TRBV20-1 and TRBJ2-1; possibly TRBD2 for D (6 bases). This CDR3 region has 14 residues. Per the germline V gene, CDR1 is DFQATT and CDR2 is SNEGSKA (reference sequence).

This clonotype was recorded many times. J is TRBJ2-1 and V is TRBV9; the D call may be TRBD1 or TRBD2 (5 bases each). Between the trimmed V and J ends, which lost 4 bases and 8 bases, there was a span of 13 bases. The germline V gene encodes CDR1 SGDLS and CDR2 YYNGEE. The CDR3 consists of 13 residues. CDR3 in DNA: TGTGCCAGCAGCCGGGACGACGGGTATGAGCAGTTCTTC. Its protein is CASSRDDGYEQFF.

This clonotype occurred many times. The chain joins TRBV5-1 to TRBJ2-3; 8 nucleotides agree with TRBD2. CDR3 length: 16 amino acids. CDR1 and CDR2 from the germline V gene are SGHRS and YFSETQ. The trim removed 0 bases at V and 0 bases at J, leaving 3 bases unmatched. CDR3 coding DNA: TGCGCCAGCAGCTTGGGACTAGCGCTTAGCACAGATACGCAGTATTTT. Translation: CASSLGLALSTDTQYF.

Many counts were recorded for this clonotype. The chain uses TRBV20-1 and TRBJ2-7; 9 bases align to TRBD2. The V gene's germline CDR1 is DFQATT and CDR2 SNEGSKA (reference sequence). The CDR3 runs 16 residues. V was clipped by 6 bases and J by 4 bases; unmatched bases: 16. CDR3 amino acids: CSAPTWREGLGYEQYF. The CDR3 DNA follows: TGCAGTGCCCCGACTTGGCGGGAGGGTTTGGGATACGAGCAGTACTTC.

The table lists this clonotype with many counts. The chain employs TRBV5-1 and TRBJ1-1, with 8 bases identical to TRBD1. This CDR3 region has 14 residues. The germline CDR1 and CDR2 sequences are SGHRS and YFSETQ. V lost 3 bases and J lost 5; bases outside the gene matches: 6. The CDR3 coding sequence is TGCGCCAGCAGCTCCGGGACAGGTCGGACTGAAGCTTTCTTT. It translates to CASSSGTGRTEAFF.

There are many counts of this clonotype. The chain combines TRBV28 with TRBJ1-2, with no clear D. The CDR3 runs 17 residues. Trimming stripped 7 bases from V and 0 bases from J, with 21 bases between. CDR1 is MDHEN, CDR2 SYDVKM, per germline. The CDR3 spells CASIPAGGVRANYGYTF. The CDR3 DNA is TGTGCCAGCATTCCCGCCGGTGGGGTGAGAGCTAACTATGGCTACACCTTC.

This clonotype has at least ten counts. The chain recombines TRBV24-1 with TRBJ2-2, with D possibly being TRBD2 (6 bases). The CDR3 contains 15 residues. Germline V gives CDR1 KGHDR, CDR2 SFDVKD. Trimming pared 5 bases from V and 3 bases from J, leaving 12 bases between. The CDR3, as DNA: TGTGCCACCAGTGCCGGCGGGATGGACACCGGGGAGCTGTTTTTT. The encoded protein is CATSAGGMDTGELFF.

DNA for the CDR3: TGTGCCACCAGCGCCGGGTCTGACACTGAAGCTTTCTTT. This encodes CATSAGSDTEAFF. The chain couples TRBV24-1 to TRBJ1-1; no clear D gene. The CDR3 runs to 13 residues. Trimming stripped 7 bases from V and 3 bases from J, with 11 bases between. Germline V gene sequence: CDR1 KGHDR, CDR2 SFDVKD.

This clonotype occurred many times. V is TRBV25-1 and J is TRBJ1-4, with no clear D. In germline, CDR1 is MGHDK, CDR2 SYGVNS. This CDR3 is 12 amino acids long. Trimming removed 7 bases at V and 8 bases at J, with 11 bases between. CDR3 nucleotide sequence: TGTGCCAGCAATCAGCTTGAGGAAAAACTGTTTTTT. Translated, it gives CASNQLEEKLFF. The complete variable domain, with remaining parts taken from reference TRBV25-1 and TRBJ1-4, reads EADIYQTPRYLVIGTGKKITLECSQTMGHDKMYWYQQDPGMELHLIHYSYGVNSTEKGDLSSESTVSRIRTEHFPLTLESARPSHTSQYLCASNQLEEKLFFGSGTQLSVL.

There are many counts of this clonotype. V is TRBV2 and J is TRBJ2-7; no firm D call. The CDR3 contains 15 residues. V lost 6 bases, J lost 0 bases, and 15 bases lay in between. Germline CDR1 reads SNHLY; CDR2 reads FYNNEI. The CDR3 spells CASSKYVGGSYEQYF. The CDR3 DNA follows: TGTGCCAGCAGCAAATACGTAGGCGGCTCCTACGAGCAGTACTTC.

This clonotype was detected ten times or more. In nucleotides, the CDR3 is TGTGCCAGCAGCTTATCGCTAACCTACAGGGAGACCCAGTACTTC. Amino acids: CASSLSLTYRETQYF. The J gene is TRBJ2-5, the V gene TRBV7-2, with a tentative D call TRBD1 (5 bases). The CDR3 is made up of 15 amino acids. The germline gives CDR1 SGHTA, CDR2 FQGNSA. Trimming took 2 bases from V and 5 from J, leaving 15 bases between them.

The chain joins TRBV6-2 or TRBV6-3 to TRBJ2-1, with 10 nucleotides matching TRBD2. The CDR3 sequence is 16 residues long. After removal of 4 bases from V and 4 bases from J, the junction contained 7 bases not matched to a gene. Germline V CDR1 and CDR2: MNHEY, SVGEGT. CDR3 coding DNA: TGTGCCAGCAGTTTGCTAGCGGGAGCAATATACAATGAGCAGTTCTTC. Residues: CASSLLAGAIYNEQFF.

This clonotype showed up many times. The genes are TRBV3-1 and TRBJ1-1, with a possible D match to TRBD1 (6 bases). Germline CDR1 reads LGHDT; CDR2 reads YNNKEL (reference sequence). V lost 5 bases to trimming and J lost 4 bases, with 14 bases between them. The CDR3 totals 14 residues. This CDR3 is CASSSEGGGTEAFF. The CDR3 nucleotides are TGTGCCAGCAGCTCTGAGGGGGGAGGCACTGAAGCTTTCTTT. The whole variable domain, filled in from reference TRBV3-1 and TRBJ1-1, reads DTAVSQTPKYLVTQMGNDKSIKCEQNLGHDTMYWYKQDSKKFLKIMFSYNNKELIINETVPNRFSPKSPDKAHLNLHINSLELGDSAVYFCASSSEGGGTEAFFGQGTRLTVV.

This clonotype was counted a few times. The chain combines TRBV12-3 or TRBV12-4 with TRBJ2-3, with 13 bases fitting TRBD2. This CDR3 region has 18 residues. The V gene end was trimmed by 2 bases and the J gene end by 6 bases; junction bases not matched to a gene: 11. The CDR3: CASSLNLGGTSGTDTQYF. The CDR3 bases are TGTGCCAGCAGTTTAAATCTCGGCGGGACTAGCGGGACCGATACGCAGTATTTT.

This clonotype has a count of ten or more. The gene calls are TRBV30 and TRBJ2-2; D is possibly TRBD2 (6 bases). Germline assignment: CDR1 GTSNPN and CDR2 SVGIG (reference sequence). Between the trimmed V and J ends, which lost 7 bases and 3 bases, there was a span of 18 bases. This CDR3 region has 15 residues. CDR3 protein: CALLGRERDTGELFF. In DNA, the CDR3 is TGTGCCTTGCTTGGGCGGGAAAGGGACACCGGGGAGCTGTTTTTT.

This clonotype has at least ten counts. V usage is TRBV20-1 and J usage is TRBJ2-3; D remains unclear. V gave up 3 bases and J gave up 1 base, with 14 bases separating them. CDR3 length: 15 amino acids. CDR1 is DFQATT, CDR2 SNEGSKA, per germline (reference sequence). The CDR3 nucleotides are TGCAGTGCTAGGCCCCAGGCCTACCGCACAGATACGCAGTATTTT. This gives the protein CSARPQAYRTDTQYF.

This clonotype was detected ten times or more. The chain combines TRBV6-4 with TRBJ1-1; TRBD1 is a possible D gene (6 bases). The CDR3 consists of 13 residues. Trimming removed 7 bases from V and 1 base from J, with 10 bases in between. The germline CDR1 and CDR2 sequences are MRHNA and SNTAGT. The CDR3 DNA sequence: TGTGCCAGCACCCAAGGGGGGAACACTGAAGCTTTCTTT. As protein: CASTQGGNTEAFF.

This clonotype was seen at least ten times. V usage is TRBV12-3 or TRBV12-4 and J usage is TRBJ2-7; 13 bases agree with TRBD2. The CDR3 contains 15 residues. J gave up 4 bases and V 4 bases, and 4 bases lay outside the gene matches. In DNA form, the CDR3 reads TGTGCCAGCAGTTCCTTGACTAGCGGGAGGTACGAGCAGTACTTC. Translation: CASSSLTSGRYEQYF.

This clonotype was detected ten times or more. The genes are TRBV20-1 and TRBJ2-5; weak D call: TRBD1 (6 bases). V was cut by 5 bases and J by 5 bases, with 15 bases left in between. Germline lookup yields CDR1 DFQATT and CDR2 SNEGSKA (reference sequence). The CDR3 covers 13 residues. The CDR3 nucleotides are TGCAGTGCTGAGGACAGCGAGGGTGAGACCCAGTACTTC. It yields the protein CSAEDSEGETQYF.

J is TRBJ2-3 and V is TRBV7-9, with 7 bases matching TRBD2. V was clipped by 5 bases and J by 6 bases; unmatched bases: 17. The CDR3 contains 17 residues. CDR1 and CDR2 (germline): SEHNR, FQNEAQ (reference sequence). DNA for the CDR3: TGTGCCAGCAGCCAGGTTGAAGGACTAGTTGGTTTTGATACGCAGTATTTT. This gives the protein CASSQVEGLVGFDTQYF.

This clonotype has at least ten counts. The V and J genes are TRBV20-1 and TRBJ2-7, with D possibly TRBD1 on 6 matching bases. From germline, CDR1 is DFQATT and CDR2 SNEGSKA (reference sequence). V was clipped by 5 bases and J by 3 bases, with 17 bases between them. The CDR3 contains 14 residues. As DNA, the CDR3 is TGCAGTGCTTTGCAATCCAGGGGATACTACGAGCAGTACTTC. As protein: CSALQSRGYYEQYF.

This clonotype has only a few counts. The chain recombines TRBV7-2 with TRBJ1-3; no reliable D call. The CDR3 consists of 17 residues. The V gene's germline CDR1 is SGHTA and CDR2 FQGNSA. V lost 4 bases, J lost 2 bases, and 18 bases lay in between. CDR3 in amino acids: CASSSAAEVFPGNTIYF. CDR3 bases: TGTGCCAGCAGCTCCGCCGCGGAGGTATTTCCTGGAAACACCATATATTTT.